The T cell receptor (beta chain) described here comes from a study of identical twins. Study results and limitations: For cord blood, abundant beta clonotypes had fewer insertions, unlike memory repertoires, which showed none.

TCRdb re-called the 5' RACE reads with MiXCR, one entry per CDR3 protein. The table has 400,000 to 650,000 distinct CDR3 sequences, around 20% seen once; the top ten hold roughly 0.9%. The CDR3 totals 15 residues. Trimming pared 6 bases from V and 0 bases from J, leaving 15 bases between. Germline CDR1 reads SQVTM; CDR2 reads ANQGSEA. This clonotype was recorded once. Antigen specificity is unknown. In addition, the sample was reused for a study of T cells expressing NK-cell markers. That source adds: In a few donors, dominant clonotypes made up roughly 25-60.1% of CD3+CD56-NKG2C+ cells.

The chain joins TRBV29-1 to TRBJ2-4; D might be TRBD1 (6 bases). The receptor was isolated from a woman under 30 in good health. Source material: CD4+ T cells sorted from blood. The CDR3 DNA is TGCAGCGTCGTACAGGGTCTTCTAGCCAAAAACATTCAGTACTTC. Encoded protein: CSVVQGLLAKNIQYF.